This T cell receptor beta chain derives from a study of T cell repertoires in aging, cancer and after chemotherapy (dated by TCRdb to about 2019). Context from the whole study: Donors spanned six age groups from 30 or younger to 70 or older, with at least three individuals per group. Healthy donor control TCR repertoires were recorded over several months to years and showed clear clonal overlap across re-sampling. The full dataset contained 7 million to 9.5 million TCR reads. Peripheral blood TCR beta repertoires from healthy donors and cancer patients were profiled to examine immunoaging and T cell reconstitution after chemotherapy. Alongside some 96 healthy donors serving as a reference group, the cohort included roughly 220 cancer patients, of whom approximately 94 had hematological cancers and approximately 120 had solid cancers.

Using a mixed TRB-A/B primer pool, multiplex touch-down PCR amplified rearranged TRB sequences covering the V, D and J segments. Two consecutive PCR reactions with Phusion HS II polymerase added Illumina adapters and sample indices to the amplicons. The amplicons were purified from gel with the NucleoSpin Gel and PCR Clean-up kit and then assessed with Qubit and an Agilent 2100 Bioanalyzer. Libraries were sequenced on an Illumina MiSeq using 600-cycle, single-indexed, paired-end runs. Regarding the original processing steps: MiXCR versions 2.12 and 3.0.5 were used to process the TRB sequences. Each unique CDR3 nucleotide sequence counted as one clone, and only productive sequences with at least two reads were retained. The repertoire metrics were Shannon diversity, evenness, clonality (defined as one minus evenness), and alpha-parameterized diversity profiles covering alpha 0 to 5. The IGoR algorithm was used to calculate generation probabilities for clones in the paired samples taken before and after chemotherapy. In TCRdb, the public reads were trimmed at Q25 with fastp and aligned with MiXCR, with productive beta chains retained. Each record represents a unique CDR3 protein, reported with the most common genes and DNA among its rows. Here the V and J calls rest on TCRdb's processing, not on the authors' analysis. The sample yields some 9,000 distinct CDR3 sequences; around 50% were counted once. The ten largest clonotypes hold about 19% of the sample.

Results the study describes overall, beyond this receptor: Untreated patients with hematological or solid cancers showed significantly lower blood TCR diversity and higher clonality than age-matched healthy donors. An increase in median generation probability over the chemotherapy interval was observed in both cancer cohorts, suggesting that the repertoire was reconstituted through rebound thymic output. In healthy donors, the drop in TCR diversity with age came mainly from a loss of richness, whereas in cancer patients a loss of evenness also played a part. According to the authors, the repertoire data do not allow conclusions to be drawn about immunological memory after chemotherapy.

TCR beta rearrangements were amplified from genomic DNA isolated from peripheral blood, not from sorted cells or RNA. In regard to this clonotype: Which antigen it targets is not known. The CDR3 does not end in the conserved phenylalanine or tryptophan, so this is likely a read error.

The sequence came from a human donor in good health. Sequencing was done on a sample of blood.

The nucleotides read TGCGCCAGCAGCGCCGACAGGACTAGCGGGAGCCGTGGCACAGATACGCAGTATTCT. Its protein reads: CASSADRTSGSRGTDTQYS. The V and J genes are TRBV13 and TRBJ2-3; the central 13 bases match TRBD2. In the germline V gene (reference sequence), CDR1 corresponds to PRHDT and CDR2 to FYEKMQ. The CDR3 has 19 amino acids, counting both end residues. Of all the DNA, just the CDR3 is kept, 57 bases in frame from base 1.